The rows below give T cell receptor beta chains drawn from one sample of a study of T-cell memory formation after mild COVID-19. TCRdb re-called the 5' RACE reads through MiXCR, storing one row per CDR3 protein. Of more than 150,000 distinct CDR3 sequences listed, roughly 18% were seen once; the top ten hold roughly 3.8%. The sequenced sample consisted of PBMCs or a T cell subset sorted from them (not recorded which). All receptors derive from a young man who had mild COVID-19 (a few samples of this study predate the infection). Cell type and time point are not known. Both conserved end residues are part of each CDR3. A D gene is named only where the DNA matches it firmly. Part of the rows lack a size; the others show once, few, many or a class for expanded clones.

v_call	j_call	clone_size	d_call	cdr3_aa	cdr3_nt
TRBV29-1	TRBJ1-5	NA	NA	CSVGGILGGDQPQHF	TGCAGCGTCGGGGGTATTTTGGGTGGTGATCAGCCCCAGCATTTT
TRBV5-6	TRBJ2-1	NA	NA	CASSLGSRAKNEQFF	TGTGCCAGCAGCTTGGGGTCTCGGGCCAAGAATGAGCAGTTCTTC
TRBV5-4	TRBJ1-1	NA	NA	CASSSGQGLNTEAFF	TGTGCCAGCAGCTCCGGCCAGGGGTTGAACACTGAAGCTTTCTTT
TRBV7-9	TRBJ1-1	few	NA	CASSTQTGPTEAFF	TGTGCCAGCAGCACCCAAACCGGCCCCACTGAAGCTTTCTTT
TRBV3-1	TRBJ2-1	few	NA	CASSQDLASSVGLNEQFF	TGTGCCAGCAGCCAAGATCTTGCTAGCTCGGTTGGGTTGAATGAGCAGTTCTTC
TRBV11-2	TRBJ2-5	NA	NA	CASSPTGRETQYF	TGTGCCAGCAGCCCGACAGGGAGGGAGACCCAGTACTTC
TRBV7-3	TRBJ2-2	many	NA	CASSRPHSGELFF	TGTGCCAGCAGCCGACCCCATTCCGGGGAGCTGTTTTTT
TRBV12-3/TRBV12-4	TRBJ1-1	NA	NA	CASSRRRGNTEAFF	TGTGCCAGCAGTCGTAGACGGGGAAACACTGAAGCTTTCTTT
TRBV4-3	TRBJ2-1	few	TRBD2	CASSQDFSGGALNEQFF	TGCGCCAGCAGCCAAGATTTTAGCGGGGGGGCCCTCAATGAGCAGTTCTTC
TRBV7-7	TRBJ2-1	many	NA	CASSPDGYNEQFF	TGTGCCAGCAGCCCGGACGGCTACAATGAGCAGTTCTTC
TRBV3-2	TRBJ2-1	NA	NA	CASSGRGRGEQFF	TGTGCCAGCAGCGGCAGGGGGCGAGGTGAGCAGTTCTTC
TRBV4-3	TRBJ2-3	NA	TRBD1	CASSQRAGQVTDTQYF	TGCGCCAGCAGCCAAAGAGCAGGACAGGTCACAGATACGCAGTATTTT
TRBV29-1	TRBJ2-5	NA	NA	CSVVVGAGTQYF	TGCAGCGTTGTGGTGGGCGCAGGGACCCAGTACTTC
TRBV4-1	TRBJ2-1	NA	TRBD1	CASRTQGASYNEQFF	TGCGCCAGCAGGACACAGGGGGCTAGCTACAATGAGCAGTTCTTC
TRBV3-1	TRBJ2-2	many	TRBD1	CASISSGTGKVGELFF	TGTGCCAGCATATCGTCCGGGACAGGGAAGGTCGGGGAGCTGTTTTTT
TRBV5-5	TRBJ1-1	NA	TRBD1	CASSRDGQGNTEAFF	TGTGCCAGCAGCCGGGACGGACAGGGGAACACTGAAGCTTTCTTT
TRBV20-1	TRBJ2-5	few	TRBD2	CSARPWTSAETQYF	TGCAGTGCTAGACCCTGGACTAGCGCAGAGACCCAGTACTTC
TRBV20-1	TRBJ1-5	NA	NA	CSSSAGHRGQPQHF	TGCAGCTCCAGCGCGGGGCATCGGGGACAGCCCCAGCATTTT
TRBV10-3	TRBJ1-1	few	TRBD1	CANRGQPNTEAFF	TGTGCCAACCGGGGACAGCCGAACACTGAAGCTTTCTTT
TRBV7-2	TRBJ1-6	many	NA	CASMPPGHPNSPLHF	TGTGCCAGCATGCCCCCGGGACATCCCAATTCACCCCTCCACTTT
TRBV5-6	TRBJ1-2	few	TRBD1	CASSSGTGDGYTF	TGTGCCAGCAGCTCGGGGACAGGGGATGGCTACACCTTC
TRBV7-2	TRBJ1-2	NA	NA	CASSSRSVGGYTF	TGTGCCAGCAGCTCCAGGTCGGTAGGCGGCTACACCTTC
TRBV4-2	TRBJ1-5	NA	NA	CASSQVRSLGQPQHF	TGTGCCAGCAGCCAAGTAAGGTCTCTAGGGCAGCCCCAGCATTTT
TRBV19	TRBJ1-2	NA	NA	CASVGQNYGYTF	TGTGCCAGCGTCGGACAAAACTATGGCTACACCTTC
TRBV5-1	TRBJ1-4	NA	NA	CASSLAGSTNEKLFF	TGCGCCAGCAGCTTGGCCGGATCGACTAATGAAAAACTGTTTTTT
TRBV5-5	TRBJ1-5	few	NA	CASSLESSGGPQHF	TGTGCCAGCAGCTTGGAAAGCTCGGGAGGGCCCCAGCATTTT
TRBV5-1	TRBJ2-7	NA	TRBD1	CASRSGTGGYEQYF	TGCGCCAGCCGATCCGGGACAGGAGGCTACGAGCAGTACTTC
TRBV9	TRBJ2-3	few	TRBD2	CASSDRLAGASTDTQYF	TGTGCCAGCAGCGACCGACTAGCGGGGGCCTCAACAGATACGCAGTATTTT
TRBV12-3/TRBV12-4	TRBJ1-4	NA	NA	CASSLRQEKLFF	TGTGCCAGCAGTTTAAGGCAAGAAAAACTGTTTTTT
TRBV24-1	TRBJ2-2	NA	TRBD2	CATSAQLAGDTTGELFF	TGTGCCACCAGTGCCCAACTAGCGGGGGATACCACCGGGGAGCTGTTTTTT
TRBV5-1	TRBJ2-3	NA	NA	CASSFSGPTDTQYF	TGCGCCAGCAGCTTTTCAGGGCCGACAGATACGCAGTATTTT
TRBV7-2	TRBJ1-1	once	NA	CASSLVMGNTEAFF	TGTGCCAGCAGCTTAGTAATGGGGAACACTGAAGCTTTCTTT
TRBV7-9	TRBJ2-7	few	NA	CASSSKAPGYEQYF	TGTGCCAGCAGCTCCAAGGCCCCCGGCTACGAGCAGTACTTC
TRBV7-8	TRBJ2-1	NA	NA	CASSFTGSNEQFF	TGTGCCAGCAGCTTTACAGGGTCCAATGAGCAGTTCTTC
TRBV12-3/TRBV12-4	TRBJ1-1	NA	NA	CASSAGYRAFF	TGTGCCAGCAGTGCCGGGTACCGAGCTTTCTTT
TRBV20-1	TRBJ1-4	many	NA	CSATGPRGLFF	TGCAGTGCAACCGGGCCCCGCGGACTGTTTTTT
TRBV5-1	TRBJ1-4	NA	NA	CASKREGEKLFF	TGCGCCAGCAAACGGGAGGGGGAAAAACTGTTTTTT
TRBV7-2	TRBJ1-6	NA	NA	CASSSRDSDSPLHF	TGTGCCAGCAGCTCCCGGGATTCGGATTCACCCCTCCACTTT
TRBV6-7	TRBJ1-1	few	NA	CASSYAEGLPNTEAFF	TGTGCCAGCAGTTACGCGGAGGGGCTACCGAACACTGAAGCTTTCTTT
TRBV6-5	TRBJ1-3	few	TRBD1	CASSYGTEAFSGNTIYF	TGTGCCAGCAGTTACGGGACAGAAGCCTTCTCTGGAAACACCATATATTTT
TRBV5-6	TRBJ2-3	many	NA	CASSLGLAADTQYF	TGTGCCAGCAGCTTAGGGCTAGCAGCAGATACGCAGTATTTT
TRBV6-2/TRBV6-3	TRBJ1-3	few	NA	CASRIDAGWANTIYF	TGTGCCAGCAGAATTGACGCCGGCTGGGCAAACACCATATATTTT
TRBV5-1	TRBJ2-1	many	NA	CASSYNQGNEQFF	TGCGCCAGCAGCTATAACCAGGGAAATGAGCAGTTCTTC
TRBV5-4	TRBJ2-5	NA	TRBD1	CARSRQGAGETQYF	TGTGCCCGCAGCCGACAGGGGGCGGGGGAGACCCAGTACTTC
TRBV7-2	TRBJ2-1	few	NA	CASSLAARDNEQFF	TGTGCCAGCAGCTTAGCGGCCAGGGACAATGAGCAGTTCTTC